The present TCR beta chain was sequenced within a study of Ad26.COV2.S vaccination and SARS-CoV-2 variants. Here immunoSEQ multiplex PCR was the method, and the copy in TCRdb shows in-frame clones only, minus some. The sample contains about 350,000 clones, 80% to 90% of which appear only once. V shed 5 bases and J 3 bases; nucleotides not matched to a gene: 9. CDR1 is SEHNR and CDR2 is FQNEAQ in the germline V gene (reference sequence). This CDR3 spans 15 amino acids. Treatment specified: approximately 18 received Ad26.COV2.S at low or high dose, single or two shots; about five received placebo; per-sample allocation not given. It was on day 63 after the first vaccine or placebo injection that samples were taken. The study used a vaccine consisting of an Ad26 vector that expressed Wuhan-strain SARS-CoV-2 spike.

This sequence was found in a person between 18 and 65 years old who received the Ad26.COV2.S COVID-19 vaccine or a placebo. The V and J genes are TRBV7-9 and TRBJ1-1; 7 nucleotides match TRBD1. Specimen: peripheral blood, collected in a trial of Ad26.COV2.S vaccine versus placebo. CDR3 in DNA: TGTGCCAGCAGCCCCAGTGGCAGGGGGTACACTGAAGCTTTCTTT. Protein: CASSPSGRGYTEAFF.